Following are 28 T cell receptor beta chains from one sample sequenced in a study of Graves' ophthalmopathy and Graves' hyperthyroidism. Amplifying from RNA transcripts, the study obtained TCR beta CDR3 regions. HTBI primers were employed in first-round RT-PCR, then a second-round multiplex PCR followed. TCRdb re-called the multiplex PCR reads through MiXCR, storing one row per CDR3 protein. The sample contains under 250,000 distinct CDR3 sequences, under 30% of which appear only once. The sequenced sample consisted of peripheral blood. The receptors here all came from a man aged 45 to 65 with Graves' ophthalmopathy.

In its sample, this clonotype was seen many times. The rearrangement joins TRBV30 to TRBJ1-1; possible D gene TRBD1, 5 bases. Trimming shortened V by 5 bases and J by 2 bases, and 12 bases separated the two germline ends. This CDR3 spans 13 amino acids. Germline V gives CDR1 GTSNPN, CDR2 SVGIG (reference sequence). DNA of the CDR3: TGTGCCTGGGCCTTGGGGGGAAACACTGAAGCTTTCTTT. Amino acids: CAWALGGNTEAFF.

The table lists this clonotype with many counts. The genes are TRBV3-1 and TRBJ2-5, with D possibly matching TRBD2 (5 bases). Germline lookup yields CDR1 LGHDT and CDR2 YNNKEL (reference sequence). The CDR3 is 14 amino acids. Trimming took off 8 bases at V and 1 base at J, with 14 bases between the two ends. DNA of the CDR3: TGTGCCAGCTCCCCAAGGGCGGGCCAAGAGACCCAGTACTTC. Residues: CASSPRAGQETQYF.

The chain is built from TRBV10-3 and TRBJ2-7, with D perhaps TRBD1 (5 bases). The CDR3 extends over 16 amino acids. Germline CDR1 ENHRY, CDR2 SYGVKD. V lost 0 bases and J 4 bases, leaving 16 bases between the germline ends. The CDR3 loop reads CAISESTGSVVYEQYF. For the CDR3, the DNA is TGTGCCATCAGTGAGTCCACAGGATCGGTCGTTTACGAGCAGTACTTC.

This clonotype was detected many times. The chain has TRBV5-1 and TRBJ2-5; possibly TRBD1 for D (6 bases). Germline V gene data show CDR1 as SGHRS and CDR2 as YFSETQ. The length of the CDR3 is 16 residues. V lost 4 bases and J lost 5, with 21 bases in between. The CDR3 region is CASSPLSRGIGETQYF. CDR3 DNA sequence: TGCGCCAGCAGCCCCCTCAGCAGGGGAATTGGGGAGACCCAGTACTTC.

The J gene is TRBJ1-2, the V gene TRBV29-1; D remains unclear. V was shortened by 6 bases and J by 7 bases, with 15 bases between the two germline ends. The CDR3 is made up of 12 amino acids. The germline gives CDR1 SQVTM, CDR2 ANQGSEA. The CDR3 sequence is CSVANEGGGYTF. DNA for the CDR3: TGCAGCGTCGCAAATGAGGGTGGTGGCTACACCTTC.

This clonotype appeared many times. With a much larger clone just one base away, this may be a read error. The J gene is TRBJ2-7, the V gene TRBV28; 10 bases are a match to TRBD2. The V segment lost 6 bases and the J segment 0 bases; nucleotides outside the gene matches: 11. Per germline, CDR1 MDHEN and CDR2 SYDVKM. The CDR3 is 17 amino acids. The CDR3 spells CASRGSARTSGSYEQYF. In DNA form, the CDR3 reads TGTGCCAGCAGGGGCAGCGCGAGGACTAGCGGCTCCTACGAGCAGTACTTC.

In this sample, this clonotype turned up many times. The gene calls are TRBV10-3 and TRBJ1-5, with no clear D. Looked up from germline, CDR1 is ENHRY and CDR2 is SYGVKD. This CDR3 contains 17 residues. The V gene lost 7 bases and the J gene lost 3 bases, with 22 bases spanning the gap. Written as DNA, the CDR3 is TGTGCCATCAATCCCAGAGGACCGCGAGGTCTCAATCAGCCCCAGCATTTT. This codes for CAINPRGPRGLNQPQHF.

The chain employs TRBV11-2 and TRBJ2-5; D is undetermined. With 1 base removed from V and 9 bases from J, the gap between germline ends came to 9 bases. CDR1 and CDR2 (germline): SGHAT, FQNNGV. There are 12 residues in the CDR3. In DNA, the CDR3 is TGTGCCAGCAGCTTAGGAGAGTATGCCCAGTACTTC. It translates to CASSLGEYAQYF.

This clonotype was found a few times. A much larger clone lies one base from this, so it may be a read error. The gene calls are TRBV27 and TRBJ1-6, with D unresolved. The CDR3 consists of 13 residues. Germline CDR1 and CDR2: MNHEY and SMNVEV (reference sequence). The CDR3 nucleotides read TGTGCCAGCAGTTTATCGGATGGCTCACCCCTCCGCTTT. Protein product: CASSLSDGSPLRF.

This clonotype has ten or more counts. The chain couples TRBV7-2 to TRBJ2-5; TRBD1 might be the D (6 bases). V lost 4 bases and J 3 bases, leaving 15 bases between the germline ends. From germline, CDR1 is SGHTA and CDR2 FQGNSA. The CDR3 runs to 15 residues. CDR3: CASSSLGQREETQYF. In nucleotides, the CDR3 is TGTGCCAGCAGCTCCCTCGGACAGCGAGAAGAGACCCAGTACTTC.

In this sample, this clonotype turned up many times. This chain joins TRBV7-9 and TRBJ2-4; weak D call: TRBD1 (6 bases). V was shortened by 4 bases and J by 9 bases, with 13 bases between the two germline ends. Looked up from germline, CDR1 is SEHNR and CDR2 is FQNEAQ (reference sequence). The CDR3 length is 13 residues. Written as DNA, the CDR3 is TGTGCCAGCAGCTATTCCCAGGGGTTCATTCAGTACTTC. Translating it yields CASSYSQGFIQYF.

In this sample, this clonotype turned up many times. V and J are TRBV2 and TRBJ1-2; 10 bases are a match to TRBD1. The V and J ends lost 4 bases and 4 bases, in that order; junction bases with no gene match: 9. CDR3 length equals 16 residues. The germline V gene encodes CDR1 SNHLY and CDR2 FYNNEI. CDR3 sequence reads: CASSATGTGDLYGYTF. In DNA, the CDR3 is TGTGCCAGCAGTGCAACTGGGACAGGGGACCTCTATGGCTACACCTTC.

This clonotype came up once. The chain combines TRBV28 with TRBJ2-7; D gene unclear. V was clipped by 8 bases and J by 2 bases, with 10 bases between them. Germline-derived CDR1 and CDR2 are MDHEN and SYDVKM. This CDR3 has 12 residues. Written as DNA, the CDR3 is TGTGCCAGCGCTTCAAGTACCTACGAGCAGTACTTC. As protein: CASASSTYEQYF.

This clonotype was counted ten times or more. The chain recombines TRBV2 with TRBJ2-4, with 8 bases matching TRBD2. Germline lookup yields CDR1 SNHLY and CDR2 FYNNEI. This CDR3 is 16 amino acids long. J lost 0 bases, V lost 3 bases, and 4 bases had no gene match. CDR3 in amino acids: CASSDWTSSAKNIQYF. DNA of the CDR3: TGTGCCAGCAGTGATTGGACTAGCTCAGCCAAAAACATTCAGTACTTC.

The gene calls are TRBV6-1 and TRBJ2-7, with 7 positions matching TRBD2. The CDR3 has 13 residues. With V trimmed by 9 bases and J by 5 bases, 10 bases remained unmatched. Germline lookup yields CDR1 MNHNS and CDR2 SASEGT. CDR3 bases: TGTGCCAGTGTGTGGGGGGGTCCCCACGAGCAGTACTTC. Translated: CASVWGGPHEQYF.

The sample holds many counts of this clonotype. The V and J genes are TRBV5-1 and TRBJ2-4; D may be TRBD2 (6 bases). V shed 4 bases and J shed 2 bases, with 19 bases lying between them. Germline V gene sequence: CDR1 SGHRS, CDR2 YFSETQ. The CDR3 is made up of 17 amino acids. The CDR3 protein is CASSERGGWDSKNIQYF. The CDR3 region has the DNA TGCGCCAGCAGCGAACGCGGAGGGTGGGATTCCAAAAACATTCAGTACTTC.

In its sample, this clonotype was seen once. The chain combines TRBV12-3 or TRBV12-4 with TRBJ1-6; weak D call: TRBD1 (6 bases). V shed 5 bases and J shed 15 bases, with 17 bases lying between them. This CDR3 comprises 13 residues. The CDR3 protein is CASSGGQSGGLHF. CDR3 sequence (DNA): TGTGCCAGCAGTGGGGGGCAGTCAGGAGGCCTCCACTTT.

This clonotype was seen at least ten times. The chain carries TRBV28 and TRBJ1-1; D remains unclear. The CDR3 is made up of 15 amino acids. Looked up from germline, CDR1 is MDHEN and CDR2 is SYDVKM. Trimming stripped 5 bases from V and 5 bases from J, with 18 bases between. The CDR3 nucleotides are TGTGCCAGCAGTCAAACCACAGTAGGAGGAACTGAAGCTTTCTTT. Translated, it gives CASSQTTVGGTEAFF.

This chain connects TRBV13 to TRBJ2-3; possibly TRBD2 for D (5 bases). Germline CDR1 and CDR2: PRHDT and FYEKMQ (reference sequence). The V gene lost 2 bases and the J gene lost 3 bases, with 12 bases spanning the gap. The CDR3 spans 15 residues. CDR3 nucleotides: TGTGCCAGCAGCTTATCGGGGTCACGGACAGATACGCAGTATTTT. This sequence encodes CASSLSGSRTDTQYF. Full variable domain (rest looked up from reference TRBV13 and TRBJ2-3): AAGVIQSPRHLIKEKRETATLKCYPIPRHDTVYWYQQGPGQDPQFLISFYEKMQSDKGSIPDRFSAQQFSDYHSELNMSSLELGDSALYFCASSLSGSRTDTQYFGPGTRLTVL.

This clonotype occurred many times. CDR3 coding DNA: TGTGCCAGCAGTTTTAGGGGCTCCTACGAGCAGTACTTC. This codes for CASSFRGSYEQYF. The V gene is TRBV28, the J gene TRBJ2-7; D may be TRBD1 (5 bases). From germline, CDR1 is MDHEN and CDR2 SYDVKM. Trimming pared 3 bases from V and 0 bases from J, leaving 6 bases between. The CDR3 extends over 13 amino acids. Filled out from reference TRBV28 and TRBJ2-7, the complete variable domain reads DVKVTQSSRYLVKRTGEKVFLECVQDMDHENMFWYRQDPGLGLRLIYFSYDVKMKEKGDIPEGYSVSREKKERFSLILESASTNQTSMYLCASSFRGSYEQYFGPGTRLTVT.

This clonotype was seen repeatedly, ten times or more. CDR3 in amino acids: CAVGRLEETQYF. CDR3 sequence (DNA): TGTGCCGTCGGACGGCTGGAGGAGACCCAGTACTTC. The J gene is TRBJ2-5, the V gene TRBV10-3; D is unclear. Between the trimmed V and J ends, which lost 11 bases and 5 bases, there was a span of 15 bases. Germline V CDR1 and CDR2: ENHRY, SYGVKD. The length of the CDR3 is 12 residues.

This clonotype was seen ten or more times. The CDR3 DNA follows: TGTGCCAGCAGTTCCGGACCGAACTACGAGCAGTACTTC. Translation: CASSSGPNYEQYF. V gene TRBV28 combines with J gene TRBJ2-7; D gene uncertain. This CDR3 contains 13 residues. CDR1 and CDR2 from the germline V gene are MDHEN and SYDVKM. V lost 4 bases to trimming and J lost 3 bases, with 10 bases between them. The variable domain in full, completed from reference TRBV28 and TRBJ2-7, reads DVKVTQSSRYLVKRTGEKVFLECVQDMDHENMFWYRQDPGLGLRLIYFSYDVKMKEKGDIPEGYSVSREKKERFSLILESASTNQTSMYLCASSSGPNYEQYFGPGTRLTVT.

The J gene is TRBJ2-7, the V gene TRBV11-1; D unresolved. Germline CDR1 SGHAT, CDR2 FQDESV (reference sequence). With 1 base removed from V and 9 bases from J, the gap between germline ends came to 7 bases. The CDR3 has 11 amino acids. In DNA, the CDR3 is TGTGCCAGCAGCTTAGGCGAGGCGCAGTACTTC. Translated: CASSLGEAQYF.

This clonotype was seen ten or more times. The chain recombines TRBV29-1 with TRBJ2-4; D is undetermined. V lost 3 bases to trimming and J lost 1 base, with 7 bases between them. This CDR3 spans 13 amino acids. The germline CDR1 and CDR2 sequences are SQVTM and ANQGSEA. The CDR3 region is CSVDVGAKNIQYF. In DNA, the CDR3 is TGCAGCGTTGACGTGGGGGCCAAAAACATTCAGTACTTC. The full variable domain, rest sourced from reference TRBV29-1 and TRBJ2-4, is SAVISQKPSRDICQRGTSLTIQCQVDSQVTMMFWYRQQPGQSLTLIATANQGSEATYESGFVIDKFPISRPNLTFSTLTVSNMSPEDSSIYLCSVDVGAKNIQYFGAGTRLSVL.

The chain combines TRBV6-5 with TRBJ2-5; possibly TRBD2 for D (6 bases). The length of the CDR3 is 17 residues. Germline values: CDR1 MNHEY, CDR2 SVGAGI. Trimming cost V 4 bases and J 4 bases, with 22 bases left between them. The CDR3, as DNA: TGTGCCAGCAGTTCCTCTCCTCGGGCGGGACTGGGAGAGACCCAGTACTTC. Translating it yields CASSSSPRAGLGETQYF.

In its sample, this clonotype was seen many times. The CDR3 here is CASSVPIDTSGANVLTF. CDR3 bases: TGTGCCAGCAGCGTACCGATCGATACCTCTGGGGCCAACGTCCTGACTTTC. J is TRBJ2-6 and V is TRBV9, with unresolved D. Germline CDR1 reads SGDLS; CDR2 reads YYNGEE. This CDR3 comprises 17 residues. V was cut by 1 base and J by 0 bases, with 11 bases left in between.

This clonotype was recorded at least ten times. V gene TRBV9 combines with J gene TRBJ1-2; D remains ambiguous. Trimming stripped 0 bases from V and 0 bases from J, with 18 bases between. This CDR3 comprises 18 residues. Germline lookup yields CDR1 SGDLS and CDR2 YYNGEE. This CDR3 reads CASSVDTLPGHTNYGYTF. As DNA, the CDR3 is TGTGCCAGCAGCGTAGACACCCTCCCTGGGCACACTAACTATGGCTACACCTTC.

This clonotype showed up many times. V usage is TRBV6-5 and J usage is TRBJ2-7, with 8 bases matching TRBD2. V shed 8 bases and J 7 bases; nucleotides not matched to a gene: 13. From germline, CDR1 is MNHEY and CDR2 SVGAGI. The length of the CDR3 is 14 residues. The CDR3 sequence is CASGGGLVAGEQYF. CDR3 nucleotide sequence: TGTGCCAGCGGGGGGGGACTAGTGGCGGGGGAGCAGTACTTC.